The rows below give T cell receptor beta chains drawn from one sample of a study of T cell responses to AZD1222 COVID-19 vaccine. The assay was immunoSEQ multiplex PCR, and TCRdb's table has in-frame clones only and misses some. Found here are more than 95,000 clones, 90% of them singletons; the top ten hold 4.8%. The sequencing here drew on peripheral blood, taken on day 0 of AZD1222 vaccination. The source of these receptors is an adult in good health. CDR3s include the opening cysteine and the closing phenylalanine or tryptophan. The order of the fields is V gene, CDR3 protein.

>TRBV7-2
CASSLTGTGEYEQYF
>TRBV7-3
CASSLLAGEGYEQYF
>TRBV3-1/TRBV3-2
CASSADSGGKETQYF
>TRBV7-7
CASSPGTGGPIAADTQYF
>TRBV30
CAGGGRGLPEAFF
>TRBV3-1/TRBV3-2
CASSRRLDQETQYF
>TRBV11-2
CASSLVTGSYEQYF
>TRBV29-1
CSVGAGMYTEAFF
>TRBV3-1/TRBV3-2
CASSPTGGAYEQYF
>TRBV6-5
CASSYGRQTYEQYF
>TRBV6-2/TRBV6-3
CASSPQVRGTEAFF
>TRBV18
CASSPPTGGNTGELFF
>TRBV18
CASSPRPLAGGTDTQYF
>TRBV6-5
CASSPGTSVEQFF
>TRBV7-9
CASSEELQGAVPSYEQYF
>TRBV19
CASSAGRGSTGYTF
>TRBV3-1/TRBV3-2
CASSPSWTVGDTQYF
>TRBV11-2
CASSRTSGAYEQYF
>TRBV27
CASSLYQTSGPSYEQYF
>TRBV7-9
CASSLQWTGHTQYF
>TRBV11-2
CASSLLETGNTIYF
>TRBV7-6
CASSLEGDSSYEQYF
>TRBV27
CASRTSGGVPGELFF
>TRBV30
CAGLEGYEQYF
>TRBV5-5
CASSLWDSTDTQYF
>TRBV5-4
CASSTPGTANTGELFF
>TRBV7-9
CASSPDRSNTEAFF
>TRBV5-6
CASSSSDRADYEQYF
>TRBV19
CASTWDTEAFF
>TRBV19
CASQGQGSMGQPQHF
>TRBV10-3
CAISEYGDQPQHF
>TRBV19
CASNQDRGLGEQFF
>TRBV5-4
CASSLRPQGHEQFF
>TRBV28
CASSLRSVEAFF
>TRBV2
CARWSFSGNTIYF
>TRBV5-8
CASSQGQGRGGNQPQHF
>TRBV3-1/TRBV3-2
CASSETGGADTQYF
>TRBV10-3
CATSRGEGYGYTF
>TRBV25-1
CASTGTHADEQYF
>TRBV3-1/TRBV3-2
CASSQVLGNNEQFF
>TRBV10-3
CAIRGVNALGETEAFF
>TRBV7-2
CASSWDSNQPQHF
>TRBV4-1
CASSPTSGVLNEQFF
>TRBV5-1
CASNRNNEQFF
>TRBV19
CASSIGPGTGSAGYTF
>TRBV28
CASSKRTGQETQYF
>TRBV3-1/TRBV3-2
CASSQDGGTGNQPQHF